The rows below give T cell receptor beta chains drawn from one sample of a study of blood T cell repertoires in COVID-19. Clones were sequenced by immunoSEQ multiplex PCR, and TCRdb holds only the in-frame ones, with some missing. The sample records roughly 100,000 clones, about 90% being singletons. Sequencing was carried out using peripheral blood. The receptor source for this set is a woman aged 50 to 65 with COVID-19, enrolled during active disease. Each CDR3 is given with its conserved first and last residue. D genes are given only for firm matches. Clone size is shown for a subset of rows, as once, few, many or a class of expanded clone.

>TRBV5-1|TRBJ2-3|many|TRBD1
TGCGCCAGCAGCTTGCCCTGGGACAGGGTTAGCACAGATACGCAGTATTTT
CASSLPWDRVSTDTQYF
>TRBV6-5|TRBJ1-5|once|.
TGTGCCAGCAGTCTGACAGAGTGGTTTCAGCCCCAGCATTTT
CASSLTEWFQPQHF
>TRBV29-1|TRBJ2-6|.|TRBD1
TGCAGCGTCCCCGGGACAGGGGCGGGGGCCAACGTCCTGACTTTC
CSVPGTGAGANVLTF
>TRBV28|TRBJ1-2|.|.
TGTGCCAGCAGACCACCGGTTGTCTATGGCTACACCTTC
CASRPPVVYGYTF
>TRBV10-2|TRBJ2-3|.|.
TGCGCCAGCAGTTTGTTAGAGGGTACGCAGTATTTT
CASSLLEGTQYF
>TRBV10-3|TRBJ1-4|.|TRBD1
TGTGCCATCAATCCGGGACAGGGGGATGAAAAACTGTTTTTT
CAINPGQGDEKLFF
>TRBV9|TRBJ2-6|.|TRBD1
TGTGCCAGCAGCGCCCAGGGGGCGGGGGCCAACGTCCTGACTTTC
CASSAQGAGANVLTF
>TRBV5-1|TRBJ2-5|.|.
TGCGCCAGCACCAAACTACAGGGGAGGGAGACCCAGTACTTC
CASTKLQGRETQYF
>TRBV7-9|TRBJ1-2|few|.
TGTGCCAGCAGGACGGACATGAATGTCTATGGCTACACCTTC
CASRTDMNVYGYTF
>TRBV28|TRBJ2-1|.|TRBD1
TGTGCCAGCAGTTTATCCGGACAGGGGCCCTACAATGAGCAGTTCTTC
CASSLSGQGPYNEQFF
>TRBV4-1|TRBJ2-1|.|TRBD2
TGCGCCAGCAGCCAAGAAGGGACTAGCGGGGGGCCCGGTGAGCAGTTCTTC
CASSQEGTSGGPGEQFF
>TRBV3-1/TRBV3-2|TRBJ2-5|.|.
TGTGCCAGCAGCCTCAATTTCCTAGACAGGTACCAAGAGACCCAGTACTTC
CASSLNFLDRYQETQYF
>TRBV3-1/TRBV3-2|TRBJ1-6|.|.
TGTGCCAGCAGCCAAGATGAGGGTTTTTCTAATTCACCCCTCCACTTT
CASSQDEGFSNSPLHF
>TRBV19|TRBJ1-5|.|.
TGTGCCAGTAGTAGCACCACGACAGGCCTGAATCAGCCCCAGCATTTT
CASSSTTTGLNQPQHF
>TRBV28|TRBJ1-6|.|TRBD1
TGTGCCAGCCTCCCCGGGACAGCCTCCCTTGGTAATTCACCCCTCCACTTT
CASLPGTASLGNSPLHF
>TRBV4-2|TRBJ1-5|.|.
TGTGCCAGCAGCCAAGATGGACAGAGTTCTAGCAATCAGCCCCAGCATTTT
CASSQDGQSSSNQPQHF
>TRBV10-1|TRBJ1-4|.|.
TGCGCCAGCAGCCGAGGAGATAATGAAAAACTGTTTTTT
CASSRGDNEKLFF
>TRBV27|TRBJ2-1|.|TRBD1
TGTGCCAGCAGTCCCGGACAGGGGTGGAATGAGCAGTTCTTC
CASSPGQGWNEQFF
>TRBV29-1|TRBJ2-3|.|.
TGCAGCCACCGGGACACACCGACAGATACGCAGTATTTT
CSHRDTPTDTQYF
>TRBV29-1|TRBJ2-7|.|.
TGCAGCGTCCTAAAGCTAGCGAGAATCTCCTACGAGCAGTACTTC
CSVLKLARISYEQYF
>TRBV6-5|TRBJ1-1|once|.
TGTGCCAGCAGTTCAGGTGCCAAGAACACTGAAGCTTTCTTT
CASSSGAKNTEAFF
>TRBV6-5|TRBJ1-2|.|.
TGTGCCAGCAGTTACGGGGCCGCGAACTATGGCTACACCTTC
CASSYGAANYGYTF
>TRBV25-1|TRBJ1-1|.|.
TGTGCCAGCAGTGACACAACAGATCACTGGATGAACACTGAAGCTTTCTTT
CASSDTTDHWMNTEAFF
>TRBV6-5|TRBJ1-5|.|TRBD1
TGTGCCAGCAGCCGACAGGGGGCAAGCAATCAGCCCCAGCATTTT
CASSRQGASNQPQHF
>TRBV5-4|TRBJ2-3|.|TRBD2
TGTGCCAGCCGCGGGGGGGGTCCAGATACGCAGTATTTT
CASRGGGPDTQYF
>TRBV24-1|TRBJ2-4|.|TRBD1
TGTGCCACCAGTGATTTGCGTCGACAGGGGGCGCTTAGGGCGTGGAACATTCAGTACTTC
CATSDLRRQGALRAWNIQYF
>TRBV5-1|TRBJ2-4|.|.
TGCGCCAGCAGCTTGGCGCAGGGTTGGGACATTCAGTACTTC
CASSLAQGWDIQYF
>TRBV4-3|TRBJ2-5|.|TRBD1
TGCGCCAGCAGCGCTTGGACAGGGCCCCCTCAAGAGACCCAGTACTTC
CASSAWTGPPQETQYF
>TRBV2|TRBJ2-4|once|.
TGTGCCAGCAGTGAAGCGCTTCTGGGCAGGGGCCAAAACATTCAGTACTTC
CASSEALLGRGQNIQYF
>TRBV24-1|TRBJ2-1|.|TRBD1
TGTGCCACCGGACAGGGTCCGGTTGATGAGCAGTTCTTC
CATGQGPVDEQFF
>TRBV5-1|TRBJ2-5|.|TRBD2
TGCGCCAGCAGCTCGGGGGGGCCGGCGGAGACCCAGTACTTC
CASSSGGPAETQYF
>TRBV6-5|TRBJ1-3|once|.
TGTGCCAGCAGTTTAGGGGCGGGAAACACCATATATTTT
CASSLGAGNTIYF
>TRBV7-2|TRBJ1-5|.|TRBD1
TGTGCCAGCAGCTTTCTTCAGGGGGCCAATCAGCCCCAGCATTTT
CASSFLQGANQPQHF
>TRBV3-1/TRBV3-2|TRBJ2-1|.|.
TGTGCCAGCAGCCAAGCCCCAGGTTACAATGAGCAGTTCTTC
CASSQAPGYNEQFF
>TRBV6-2/TRBV6-3|TRBJ2-1|.|TRBD1
TGTGCCAGCAGTTACAGGGGACAGGGGGCATCCTACAATGAGCAGTTCTTC
CASSYRGQGASYNEQFF
>TRBV14|TRBJ2-2|.|TRBD1
TGTGCCAGCAGGACGGACAGGGATAACACCGGGGAGCTGTTTTTT
CASRTDRDNTGELFF
>TRBV6-5|TRBJ2-7|.|TRBD1
TGTGCCAGCAGAGGAGACAGGGGGAATCGCTACGAGCAGTACTTC
CASRGDRGNRYEQYF
>TRBV10-3|TRBJ2-3|.|TRBD2
TGTGCCATCAAAAGCGGGGGCCCTAGCACAGATACGCAGTATTTT
CAIKSGGPSTDTQYF
>TRBV19|TRBJ2-7|.|.
TGTGCCAGTAGTATAGGTCGAGGCTCCTACGAGCAGTACTTC
CASSIGRGSYEQYF
>TRBV19|TRBJ2-3|few|TRBD1
TGTGCCAGTAGACTAACAGGGGTAGGCACAGATACGCAGTATTTT
CASRLTGVGTDTQYF
>TRBV12-3/TRBV12-4|TRBJ2-5|.|TRBD1
TGTGCCAGCAGTTGGGTCAGGGGGGAGACCCAGTACTTC
CASSWVRGETQYF
>TRBV19|TRBJ2-3|.|TRBD1
TGTGCCAGTAGTATAGATATACAGGGGGTTTCTAGCACAGATACGCAGTATTTT
CASSIDIQGVSSTDTQYF
>TRBV4-1|TRBJ1-2|.|TRBD1
TGCGCCAGCAGCCGCATGATCACAGGGGACCGGAGTATCGGCTACACCTTC
CASSRMITGDRSIGYTF
>TRBV6-5|TRBJ2-2|.|.
TGTGCCAGCAGCCCCCAGGGTCCCGGGGAGCTGTTTTTT
CASSPQGPGELFF
>TRBV6-5|TRBJ1-4|.|.
TGTGCCAGCGCGCGGTCGGCTTTTAATAGGGAAAAACTGTTTTTT
CASARSAFNREKLFF
>TRBV25-1|TRBJ1-5|once|TRBD1
TGTGCCAGCAGTGAGACAGGGCTCAATCAGCCCCAGCATTTT
CASSETGLNQPQHF
>TRBV4-1|TRBJ1-2|once|.
TGCGCCAGCCGACCGACAGGCAGCTATGGCTACACCTTC
CASRPTGSYGYTF
>TRBV27|TRBJ2-2|.|.
TGTGCCAGCACCCCTGGGGCGGGGTCGAACACCGGGGAGCTGTTTTTT
CASTPGAGSNTGELFF
>TRBV4-3|TRBJ1-4|.|.
TGCGCCAGCAGCCAAGGACAGTTCATAGCAACTAATGAAAAACTGTTTTTT
CASSQGQFIATNEKLFF
>TRBV5-1|TRBJ2-7|.|TRBD1
TGCGCCAGCAGCCTGGGGACAGGGCCCTACGAGCAGTACTTC
CASSLGTGPYEQYF
>TRBV6-5|TRBJ2-4|once|TRBD2
TGTGCCGCGGGTGGAGTAGCGGGAAACATTCAGTACTTC
CAAGGVAGNIQYF
>TRBV5-1|TRBJ2-2|.|TRBD2
TGCGCCAGCAGCCCGGGGGGGACGAACACCGGGGAGCTGTTTTTT
CASSPGGTNTGELFF
>TRBV28|TRBJ1-1|.|TRBD1
TGTGCCGGCACGACAGGGATGAACACTGAAGCTTTCTTT
CAGTTGMNTEAFF
>TRBV6-5|TRBJ2-1|.|TRBD1
TGTGCCAGCAGTTCCCGGGACAGGGAAAATGAGCAGTTCTTC
CASSSRDRENEQFF